The 9 T cell receptor beta chains below come from one sample, sequenced in a study of T cell repertoires in ileal Crohn's disease. Some clones are missing from TCRdb's copy, which holds only in-frame ones; the method was immunoSEQ multiplex PCR. The repertoire holds over 3,500 clones, with around 80% as singletons. Sequenced: ileal tissue. These receptors were collected from an adult with Crohn's disease.

The chain combines TRBV6-4 with TRBJ2-3, with 8 positions matching TRBD2. The germline V gene encodes CDR1 MRHNA and CDR2 SNTAGT. The CDR3 covers 15 residues. V dropped 6 bases and J dropped 0; count of bases not matched to a gene: 5. As DNA, the CDR3 is TGTGCCAGCAGCCTCCTAGCGGGTAGCACAGATACGCAGTATTTT. Its translation is CASSLLAGSTDTQYF.

The chain links TRBV2 to TRBJ1-1; D remains ambiguous. The germline V gene encodes CDR1 SNHLY and CDR2 FYNNEI. The CDR3 length is 13 residues. Trimming pared 9 bases from V and 0 bases from J, leaving 11 bases between. CDR3 residues: CASAEQVNTEAFF. The DNA for the CDR3 is TGTGCCAGTGCCGAACAAGTGAACACTGAAGCTTTCTTT.

This clone appeared once. This sequence joins TRBV6-4 and TRBJ2-7; the match to TRBD2 covers 11 bases. With 0 bases clipped from V and 5 bases from J, the junction kept 9 bases outside the gene matches. Germline loops: CDR1 MRHNA, CDR2 SNTAGT. The CDR3 is 17 residues long. The CDR3 nucleotides are TGTGCCAGCAGTGACTCAAGCACTAGCGGGAGCTCGAACGAGCAGTACTTC. This codes for CASSDSSTSGSSNEQYF.

The chain employs TRBV5-1 and TRBJ2-7, with D perhaps matching TRBD1 (7 bases). This CDR3 region has 13 residues. Trimming pared 4 bases from V and 4 bases from J, leaving 12 bases between. Per the germline V gene, CDR1 is SGHRS and CDR2 is YFSETQ. Written as DNA, the CDR3 is TGCGCCAGCAGCGCACAGGGGAGGTACGAGCAGTACTTC. Its protein is CASSAQGRYEQYF.

The rearrangement links TRBV6-1 to TRBJ1-5; unclear D gene. Germline V gives CDR1 MNHNS, CDR2 SASEGT. Trimming cost V 7 bases and J 6 bases, with 13 bases left between them. The CDR3 covers 13 residues. CDR3 DNA sequence: TGTGCCAGCATCTCAGTTGCGGGTCAGCCCCAGCATTTT. Translating it yields CASISVAGQPQHF.

This clone is a singleton in its sample. CDR3 nucleotides: TGTGCCAGCAGCGAACAACCGGGGGAGTCTGAAGCTTTCTTT. Protein product: CASSEQPGESEAFF. The chain employs TRBV7-6 and TRBJ1-1, with D tentatively TRBD1 (5 bases). Trimming shortened V by 5 bases and J by 6 bases, and 16 bases separated the two germline ends. The CDR3 is 14 amino acids. Germline CDR1 reads SGHVS; CDR2 reads FNYEAQ.

The chain recombines TRBV6-5 with TRBJ2-1, with D hard to call. V was trimmed by 2 bases and J by 12 bases, leaving 8 bases between them. CDR3 length equals 11 residues. The germline gives CDR1 MNHEY, CDR2 SVGAGI. The CDR3 region is CASSYSRAQFF. The CDR3 DNA is TGTGCCAGCAGTTACAGTCGAGCGCAGTTCTTC.

The chain combines TRBV9 with TRBJ2-5; 11 bases line up with TRBD2. Trimming took 2 bases from V and 4 from J; bases not matched to a gene: 7. Germline values: CDR1 SGDLS, CDR2 YYNGEE. This CDR3 spans 16 amino acids. As DNA, the CDR3 is TGTGCCAGCAGCGTCGGGACTAGCGGAGGGGGAGAGACCCAGTACTTC. It encodes CASSVGTSGGGETQYF.

The rearrangement uses TRBV5-1 and TRBJ2-1; TRBD2 might be the D (5 bases). The CDR3 is 17 amino acids. CDR1 is SGHRS and CDR2 is YFSETQ in the germline V gene. V lost 0 bases and J lost 1, with 14 bases in between. The CDR3 spells CASSLGGLARSYNEQFF. The CDR3 DNA is TGCGCCAGCAGCTTGGGCGGTTTAGCGAGATCCTACAATGAGCAGTTCTTC.